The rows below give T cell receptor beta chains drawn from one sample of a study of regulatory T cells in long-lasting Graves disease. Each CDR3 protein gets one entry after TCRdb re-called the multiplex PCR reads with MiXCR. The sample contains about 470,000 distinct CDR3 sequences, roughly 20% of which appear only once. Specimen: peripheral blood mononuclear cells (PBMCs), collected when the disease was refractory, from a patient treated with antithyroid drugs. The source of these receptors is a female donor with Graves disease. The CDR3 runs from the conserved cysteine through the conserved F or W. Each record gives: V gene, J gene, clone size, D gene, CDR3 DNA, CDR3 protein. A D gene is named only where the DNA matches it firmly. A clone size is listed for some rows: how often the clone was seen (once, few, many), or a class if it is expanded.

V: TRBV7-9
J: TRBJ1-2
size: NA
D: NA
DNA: TGTGCCAGCAGCCTTCCTTTGGACAGCGATGGCTACACCTTC
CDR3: CASSLPLDSDGYTF

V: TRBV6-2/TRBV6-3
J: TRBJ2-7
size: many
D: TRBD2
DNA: TGTGCCAGCAGCCCGACTAGCGGGACCTACGAGCAGTACTTC
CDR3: CASSPTSGTYEQYF

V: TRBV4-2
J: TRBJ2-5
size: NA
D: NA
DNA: TGTGCCAGCAGCCCCCTAGTCGCAGCGGATCAAGAGACCCAGTACTTC
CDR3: CASSPLVAADQETQYF

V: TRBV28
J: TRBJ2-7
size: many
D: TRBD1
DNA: TGTGCCAGCAGTACAACTAGGGACAGGGGGCGCGAGCAGTACTTC
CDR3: CASSTTRDRGREQYF

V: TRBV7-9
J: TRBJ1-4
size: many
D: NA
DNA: TGTGCCAGCAGCTTAACCAGAGATAATGAAAAACTGTTTTTT
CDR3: CASSLTRDNEKLFF

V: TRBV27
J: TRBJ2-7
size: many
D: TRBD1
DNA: TGTGCCAGCAAAGGACAGGGGGCAACCTACGAGCAGTACTTC
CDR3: CASKGQGATYEQYF

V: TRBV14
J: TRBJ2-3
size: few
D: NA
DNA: TGTGCCAGCAGCCAAGATTCTCCGAGACTTAGCACAGATACGCAGTATTTT
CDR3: CASSQDSPRLSTDTQYF

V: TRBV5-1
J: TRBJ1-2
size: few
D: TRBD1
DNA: TGCGCCAGCAGCTTGGCGGAGAAACAGGGGAACTATGGCTACACCTTC
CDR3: CASSLAEKQGNYGYTF

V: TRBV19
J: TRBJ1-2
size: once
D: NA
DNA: TGTGCCAGTAGTCGCGGCCAGGGTTGGGGCTACACCTTC
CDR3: CASSRGQGWGYTF

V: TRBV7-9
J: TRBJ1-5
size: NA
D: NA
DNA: TGTGCCAGCAGCTTAGATCAGCCCCAGCATTTT
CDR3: CASSLDQPQHF

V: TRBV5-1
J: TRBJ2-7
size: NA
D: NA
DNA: TGCGCCAGCAGCTTGGCCAGGAGAGCCTACGAGCAGTACTTC
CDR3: CASSLARRAYEQYF

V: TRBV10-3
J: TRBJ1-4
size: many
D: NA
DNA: TGTGCCACCCAGAGCCCGGGTGGAAAACTGTTTTTT
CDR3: CATQSPGGKLFF

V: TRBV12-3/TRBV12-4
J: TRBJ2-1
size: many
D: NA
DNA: TGTGCCAGCAGTGTTAGCGGTAACTACAATGAGCAGTTCTTC
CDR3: CASSVSGNYNEQFF

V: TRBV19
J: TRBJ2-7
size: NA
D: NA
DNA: TGTGCCAGTAGTATAGATTGGACCGAGGGGACCTACGAGCAGTACTTC
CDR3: CASSIDWTEGTYEQYF

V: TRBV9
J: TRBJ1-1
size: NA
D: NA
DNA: TGTGTCAGCAGCGCATACAGGCCGAACACTGAAGCTTTCTTT
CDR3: CVSSAYRPNTEAFF

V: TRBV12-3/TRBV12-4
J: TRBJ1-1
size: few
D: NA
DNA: TGTGCCAGCAGTTTTATCTCTTCGTGGGCTTTCTTT
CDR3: CASSFISSWAFF

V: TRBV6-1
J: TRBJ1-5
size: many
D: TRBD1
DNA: TGTGCCAGCAGCGAACGGACAGGGTTCAATCAGCCCCAGCATTTT
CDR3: CASSERTGFNQPQHF

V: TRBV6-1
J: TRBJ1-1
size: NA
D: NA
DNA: TGTGCCATTTCTTCCCGGGAGAACACTGAAGCTTTCTTT
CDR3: CAISSRENTEAFF

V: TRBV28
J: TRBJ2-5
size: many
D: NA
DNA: TGTGCCAGCAGCCCTCGATTCGTCAGGGTCCTGAGTGCAACCCAGTACTTC
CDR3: CASSPRFVRVLSATQYF

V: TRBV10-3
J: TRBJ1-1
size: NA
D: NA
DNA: TGTGCCATCAGTGAGCCCCTTACCGGGAACACTGAAGCTTTCTTT
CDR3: CAISEPLTGNTEAFF

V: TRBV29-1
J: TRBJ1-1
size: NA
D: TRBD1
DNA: TGCAGCGTCGGTGACAGGGCCCTCGCTTTCTTT
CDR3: CSVGDRALAFF

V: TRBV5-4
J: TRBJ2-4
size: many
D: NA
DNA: TGTGCCAGCAGCTTGGCGGGTTCCAAAAACATTCAGTACTTC
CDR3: CASSLAGSKNIQYF

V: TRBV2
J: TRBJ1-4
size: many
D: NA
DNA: TGTGCCAGCTCCCATGGACGGGAAAAACTGTTTTTT
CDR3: CASSHGREKLFF

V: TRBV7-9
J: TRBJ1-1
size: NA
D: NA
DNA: TGTGCCAGCAGCCTATCAGGGGATAGGTGGGCTTTCTTT
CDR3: CASSLSGDRWAFF

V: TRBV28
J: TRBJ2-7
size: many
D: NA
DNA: TGTGCCAGCAGTCCACCTGGAATTAGCTCCTACGAGCAGTACTTC
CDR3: CASSPPGISSYEQYF

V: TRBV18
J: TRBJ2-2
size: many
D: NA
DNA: TGTGCCAGCTCGCCTACTAACATCGGGGAGCTGTTTTTT
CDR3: CASSPTNIGELFF

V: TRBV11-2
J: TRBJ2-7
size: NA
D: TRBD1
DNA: TGTGCCAGCAGCTTACTGGTAACCGGGACAGGGGTAGGCGAGCAGTACTTC
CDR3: CASSLLVTGTGVGEQYF

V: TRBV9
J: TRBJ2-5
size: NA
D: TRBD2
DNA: TGTGCCAGCAGCGTAGGTTCTAGCGGGAGCGGGGAGACCCAGTACTTC
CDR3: CASSVGSSGSGETQYF

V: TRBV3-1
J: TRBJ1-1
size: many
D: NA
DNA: TGTGCCAGCAGCCCGCGAAATGGGGGTGAAGCTTTCTTT
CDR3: CASSPRNGGEAFF

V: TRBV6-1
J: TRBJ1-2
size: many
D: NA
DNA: TGTGCCAGCAGTCCCTTCTTTGGCTACACCTTC
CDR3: CASSPFFGYTF

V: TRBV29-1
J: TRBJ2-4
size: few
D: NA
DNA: TGCAGCGCCGGGAGTCACAAAAACATTCAGTACTTC
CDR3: CSAGSHKNIQYF

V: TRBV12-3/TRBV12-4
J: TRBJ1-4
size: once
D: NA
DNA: TGTGCCAGCAGTTTTGCCGGGACTGAAAAACTGTTTTTT
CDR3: CASSFAGTEKLFF